This TCR beta chain is drawn from a study of T cells in women clearing cervical HPV infection. Study results and caveats: Timing of associations relative to infection is unclear; T-cell subsets were not isolated. Each sample's T-cell count was unknown, possibly confounding richness.

TCRdb keeps only in-frame clones here, not all; method: immunoSEQ multiplex PCR. In all, the sample yields tens of thousands of clones. A remark on this clone: Antigen specificity is unknown. The junction departs from germline at one end; a sequencing error may be responsible. Sequencing ends 3 residues short of the CDR3 end; the germline J gene provides the rest.

The CDR3 has 13 amino acids. Germline-derived CDR1 and CDR2 are DFQATT and SNEGSKA (reference sequence). Cervical HPV DNA detected by MY09/MY11 PCR, typed by dot-blot. The chain uses TRBV20-1 and TRBJ2-5; D may be TRBD2 (6 bases). The sequenced material came from blood buffy coat. The TCR comes from a woman between 18 and 75 years old with a cervical HPV16 infection that either progressed to CIN3+ or cleared (not recorded which). Incomplete CDR3 DNA: TGCAGTGCCCCGGGACTTGAGGAAGATACC. This sequence encodes CSAPGLEEDT. The CDR3 as a whole reads CSAPGLEEDTQYF.